The rows below give T cell receptor beta chains drawn from one sample of a study of cytomegalovirus exposure and HLA in healthy donors. TCRdb's table, derived via immunoSEQ multiplex PCR, lists solely in-frame clones and lacks some. This table has around 150,000 clones, about 80% appearing once. The specimen was PBMCs. These receptors came from a female donor in good health and CMV-seronegative. The CDR3 runs from the conserved cysteine through the conserved F or W. A D gene is named only where the DNA matches it firmly. Not every row has a clone size; where given, it reads once, few, many or a size class.

clone_size	v_call	d_call	cdr3_length	j_call	cdr3_aa	cdr3_nt
.	TRBV5-6	.	14	TRBJ1-2	CASSLWGLGYGYTF	TGTGCCAGCAGCTTGTGGGGCTTAGGCTATGGCTACACCTTC
.	TRBV15	TRBD1	17	TRBJ1-2	CATSRGSGGSSVRGYTF	TGTGCCACCAGCAGAGGGTCAGGGGGATCCTCGGTGAGGGGCTACACCTTC
few	TRBV2	.	14	TRBJ2-3	CASSETYSTDTQYF	TGTGCCAGCAGTGAAACCTACAGCACAGATACGCAGTATTTT
.	TRBV9	TRBD1	13	TRBJ1-1	CASSAGGGTEAFF	TGTGCCAGCAGCGCAGGGGGCGGGACTGAAGCTTTCTTT
.	TRBV6-1	TRBD2	15	TRBJ2-3	CASSGAGRLTDTQYF	TGTGCCAGCAGTGGAGCGGGGAGACTCACAGATACGCAGTATTTT
.	TRBV5-4	TRBD2	16	TRBJ2-3	CASSLEREGRADTQYF	TGTGCCAGCAGCTTGGAGCGGGAAGGTCGGGCAGATACGCAGTATTTT
.	TRBV30	TRBD2	14	TRBJ2-3	CAWSVLAGADTQYF	TGTGCCTGGAGTGTACTAGCGGGGGCAGATACGCAGTATTTT
.	TRBV5-1	TRBD2	16	TRBJ2-3	CASSLEQRELTDTQYF	TGCGCCAGCAGCTTGGAACAGCGGGAGCTTACAGATACGCAGTATTTT
.	TRBV9	.	15	TRBJ1-3	CASSVASGGRNTIYF	TGTGCCAGCAGCGTAGCGAGCGGGGGAAGAAACACCATATATTTT
.	TRBV5-4	TRBD1	16	TRBJ2-1	CASSPTPGQGRNEQFF	TGTGCCAGCAGCCCTACCCCGGGACAGGGGCGCAATGAGCAGTTCTTC
few	TRBV19	.	16	TRBJ1-5	CASSINSGIRNQPQHF	TGTGCCAGTAGTATTAATTCGGGGATTCGGAATCAGCCCCAGCATTTT
once	TRBV14	TRBD1	14	TRBJ2-7	CASSPLGTAYEQYF	TGTGCCAGCAGTCCTCTCGGGACAGCCTACGAGCAGTACTTC
.	TRBV5-5	TRBD1	18	TRBJ1-1	CASSLTVFPQGRNTEAFF	TGTGCCAGCAGCTTAACCGTTTTCCCACAGGGGAGAAACACTGAAGCTTTCTTT
once	TRBV27	TRBD2	19	TRBJ2-3	CASSLWSSGGAPYTDTQYF	TGTGCCAGCAGTTTATGGTCTAGCGGGGGGGCCCCCTACACAGATACGCAGTATTTT
.	TRBV30	.	13	TRBJ2-2	CASTDGVLGELFF	TGTGCTTCGACCGACGGGGTATTGGGGGAGCTGTTTTTT
once	TRBV9	.	13	TRBJ2-5	CASSPHLRETQYF	TGTGCCAGCAGCCCTCATTTGCGAGAGACCCAGTACTTC
.	TRBV30	TRBD1	16	TRBJ1-6	CACGQGLSSYNSPLHF	TGTGCCTGTGGACAGGGCCTGAGCTCCTATAATTCACCCCTCCACTTT
.	TRBV5-1	.	15	TRBJ2-3	CASSLRDRFTDTQYF	TGCGCCAGCAGCTTGAGAGACAGGTTCACAGATACGCAGTATTTT
.	TRBV7-2	.	16	TRBJ2-2	CASSRGTFRNTGELFF	TGTGCCAGCAGCCGAGGGACTTTCCGGAACACCGGGGAGCTGTTTTTT
.	TRBV7-9	.	14	TRBJ2-1	CASSFVSTYNEQFF	TGTGCCAGCAGCTTTGTTAGCACCTACAATGAGCAGTTCTTC
.	TRBV15	.	13	TRBJ2-3	CATSDSPGARQYF	TGTGCCACCAGCGATTCTCCCGGTGCGAGGCAGTATTTT
few	TRBV25-1	TRBD1	14	TRBJ2-7	CASSDRTGGWEQYF	TGTGCCAGCAGTGACCGGACAGGGGGTTGGGAGCAGTACTTC
.	TRBV10-3	.	16	TRBJ1-5	CAISESLGREGQPQHF	TGTGCCATCAGTGAGTCCCTGGGGAGGGAAGGTCAGCCCCAGCATTTT
.	TRBV19	.	14	TRBJ2-2	CASRPTGYSGELFF	TGTGCCAGTAGGCCTACAGGGTATTCCGGGGAGCTGTTTTTT
.	TRBV7-9	.	14	TRBJ1-1	CASSLGADYTEAFF	TGTGCCAGCAGCTTAGGGGCAGATTACACTGAAGCTTTCTTT
.	TRBV7-3	.	13	TRBJ2-7	CASSPTGSPSQYF	TGTGCCAGCAGCCCCACAGGGTCTCCTTCTCAGTACTTC
.	TRBV7-6	.	16	TRBJ1-1	CASSLVTGGMNTEAFF	TGTGCCAGCAGCTTAGTCACAGGTGGGATGAACACTGAAGCTTTCTTT
.	TRBV4-2	TRBD1	15	TRBJ2-7	CASSQDRGRSYEQYF	TGTGCCAGCAGCCAGGACAGGGGTCGGTCCTACGAGCAGTACTTC
.	TRBV5-4	TRBD2	14	TRBJ2-1	CASKASGAYNEQFF	TGTGCCAGCAAGGCTAGCGGAGCCTACAATGAGCAGTTCTTC
.	TRBV2	.	15	TRBJ1-4	CASSEDGQAYEKLFF	TGTGCCAGCAGTGAGGATGGGCAGGCGTACGAAAAACTGTTTTTT
once	TRBV7-8	TRBD1	13	TRBJ2-7	CASSLPRQGKQYF	TGTGCCAGCAGCTTACCTAGACAGGGCAAGCAGTACTTC
few	TRBV21-1	.	16	TRBJ1-1	CASSNPGALRRAEAFF	TGTGCCAGCAGCAACCCGGGAGCTCTAAGGAGGGCTGAAGCTTTCTTT
once	TRBV5-6	.	14	TRBJ2-7	CASSSTTASYEQYF	TGTGCCAGCAGCTCGACGACAGCATCCTACGAGCAGTACTTC